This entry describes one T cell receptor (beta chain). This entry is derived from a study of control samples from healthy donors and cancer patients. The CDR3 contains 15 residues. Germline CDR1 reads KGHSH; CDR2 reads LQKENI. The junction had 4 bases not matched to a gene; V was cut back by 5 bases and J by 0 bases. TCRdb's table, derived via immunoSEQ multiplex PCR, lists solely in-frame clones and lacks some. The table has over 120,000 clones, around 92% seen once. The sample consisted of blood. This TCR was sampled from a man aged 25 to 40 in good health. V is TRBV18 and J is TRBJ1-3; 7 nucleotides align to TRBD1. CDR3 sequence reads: CASSSQGLSGNTIYF. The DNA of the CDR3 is TGTGCCAGCTCATCACAGGGGCTCTCTGGAAACACCATATATTTT.